These T cell receptor beta chains were read from a single sample in a study of somatic mutations in cytotoxic T cells in rheumatoid arthritis. Measured with immunoSEQ multiplex PCR; TCRdb has only the in-frame clones, and not every one. Of about 20,000 clones in the sample, over 75% were seen once. The specimen sequenced was CD8+ T cells sorted from blood. These receptors were taken from an adult with rheumatoid arthritis. Both conserved end residues are part of each CDR3. The D gene is left open where the match is weak. Clone size appears in some rows only: once, few, many, or a class for an expanded clone.

V	J	size	D	CDR3	DNA
TRBV29-1	TRBJ2-7	-	-	CSVSGSYEQYF	TGCAGCGTTTCGGGGTCCTACGAGCAGTACTTC
TRBV6-5	TRBJ2-7	-	-	CASSPDAYEQYF	TGTGCCAGCAGTCCGGACGCTTACGAGCAGTACTTC
TRBV5-1	TRBJ1-1	few	TRBD1	CASSNRGGTVNTEAFF	TGCGCCAGCAGCAACAGGGGGGGGACGGTGAACACTGAAGCTTTCTTT
TRBV2	TRBJ2-3	few	-	CASSQASDFGGDTQYF	TGTGCCAGCAGTCAAGCTAGCGATTTTGGGGGCGATACGCAGTATTTT
TRBV9	TRBJ2-1	-	TRBD1	CASSVWDRGNNEQFF	TGTGCCAGCAGCGTATGGGACAGAGGTAACAATGAGCAGTTCTTC
TRBV27	TRBJ2-5	-	-	CASSLWSVEGSLQETQYF	TGTGCCAGCAGTTTATGGTCCGTGGAGGGGTCCCTTCAAGAGACCCAGTACTTC
TRBV7-9	TRBJ2-7	few	TRBD2	CASSLAIGLDYEQYF	TGTGCCAGCAGCTTAGCGATCGGACTAGACTACGAGCAGTACTTC
TRBV6-4	TRBJ2-6	-	-	CASSETQPDSGANVLTF	TGTGCCAGCAGTGAAACGCAACCTGACTCTGGGGCCAACGTCCTGACTTTC
TRBV29-1	TRBJ1-2	-	-	CSVNGGSLGGYTF	TGCAGCGTAAATGGAGGGAGTTTGGGCGGCTACACCTTC
TRBV7-9	TRBJ2-1	-	-	CASSFSGSEGEFF	TGTGCCAGCAGCTTTTCGGGGTCAGAGGGGGAGTTCTTC
TRBV6-6	TRBJ1-1	-	-	CASSPQGNTEAFF	TGTGCCAGCAGTCCACAGGGGAACACTGAAGCTTTCTTT
TRBV7-9	TRBJ2-7	few	-	CASSLEVEQYF	TGTGCCAGCAGCTTGGAGGTCGAGCAGTACTTC
TRBV5-4	TRBJ1-4	few	TRBD1	CASSHPDRGDEKLFF	TGTGCCAGCAGCCACCCGGACAGGGGGGATGAAAAACTGTTTTTT
TRBV27	TRBJ2-3	-	-	CASSLSISASTDTQYF	TGTGCCAGCAGTTTATCGATAAGCGCTAGCACAGATACGCAGTATTTT
TRBV9	TRBJ2-3	-	-	CASSVVGDTQYF	TGTGCCAGCAGCGTAGTTGGAGATACGCAGTATTTT
TRBV6-1	TRBJ2-5	-	-	CASSEGGSLQETQYF	TGTGCCAGCAGTGAAGGTGGGAGCCTCCAAGAGACCCAGTACTTC
TRBV4-1	TRBJ2-1	-	-	CASRLYSEGGDEQFF	TGCGCCAGCCGTTTATATAGCGAGGGTGGGGATGAGCAGTTCTTC
TRBV11-1	TRBJ2-3	-	TRBD2	CASSLGRGSTDTQYF	TGTGCCAGCAGCTTAGGGCGGGGGAGCACAGATACGCAGTATTTT
TRBV5-4	TRBJ1-1	few	TRBD1	CASSPGTVNTEAFF	TGTGCCAGCAGCCCCGGGACAGTGAACACTGAAGCTTTCTTT
TRBV28	TRBJ2-5	once	TRBD2	CASTLRQLAGRETQYF	TGTGCCAGCACCCTCCGCCAGCTAGCGGGACGGGAGACCCAGTACTTC
TRBV27	TRBJ2-7	-	-	CASLRTGGFEFHEQYF	TGTGCCAGTCTCCGGACCGGTGGGTTTGAATTCCACGAGCAGTACTTC
TRBV7-9	TRBJ2-5	-	-	CASSTDTQETQYF	TGTGCCAGCAGCACGGACACACAAGAGACCCAGTACTTC
TRBV29-1	TRBJ1-1	-	TRBD1	CSVAGGGTGVNTEAFF	TGCAGCGTTGCTGGGGGGGGGACAGGGGTGAACACTGAAGCTTTCTTT
TRBV29-1	TRBJ2-1	-	-	CSAVWGAVYNEQFF	TGCAGCGCCGTATGGGGGGCCGTCTACAATGAGCAGTTCTTC
TRBV29-1	TRBJ1-1	-	-	CSVSRDLNTEAFF	TGCAGCGTTTCCAGGGACCTGAACACTGAAGCTTTCTTT
TRBV15	TRBJ1-6	-	TRBD1	CATSREPRGRNSPLHF	TGTGCCACCAGCAGGGAGCCCAGGGGGAGGAATTCACCCCTCCACTTT
TRBV27	TRBJ1-1	-	TRBD1	CASSPRTGAAFF	TGTGCCAGCAGTCCGAGGACAGGGGCGGCTTTCTTT
TRBV5-4	TRBJ1-1	-	-	CASSYLLTGAGMNTEAFF	TGTGCCAGCAGCTACCTACTCACAGGAGCCGGGATGAACACTGAAGCTTTCTTT
TRBV4-1	TRBJ1-2	-	-	CASSQGNYGYTF	TGCGCCAGCAGCCAAGGAAATTATGGCTACACCTTC
TRBV7-9	TRBJ1-1	-	TRBD1	CASSRPGQGFTEAFF	TGTGCCAGCAGCCGTCCGGGACAGGGATTCACTGAAGCTTTCTTT
TRBV5-6	TRBJ2-7	-	-	CASSLAASVPYEQYF	TGTGCCAGCAGCTTGGCGGCTAGCGTACCCTACGAGCAGTACTTC
TRBV27	TRBJ1-5	-	-	CASRLTTGNNQPQHF	TGTGCCAGCAGGCTAACGACCGGGAACAATCAGCCCCAGCATTTT
TRBV6-5	TRBJ2-6	-	-	CATFGGGANVLTF	TGTGCCACCTTCGGGGGTGGGGCCAACGTCCTGACTTTC
TRBV15	TRBJ2-6	-	-	CATNTLAVGAGANVLTF	TGTGCCACCAACACGTTAGCAGTGGGCGCTGGGGCCAACGTCCTGACTTTC
TRBV29-1	TRBJ2-7	-	-	CSASRGEYEQYF	TGCAGCGCCAGTAGGGGGGAGTACGAGCAGTACTTC
TRBV7-2	TRBJ2-1	-	-	CASSLGPARGVEQFF	TGTGCCAGCAGCTTAGGTCCGGCCCGCGGCGTGGAGCAGTTCTTC
TRBV13	TRBJ2-3	-	TRBD2	CASSLGLANTDTQYF	TGTGCCAGCAGCCTGGGACTAGCGAACACAGATACGCAGTATTTT
TRBV11-3	TRBJ1-2	-	-	CASSKSGYGYTF	TGTGCCAGCAGCAAAAGCGGCTATGGCTACACCTTC
TRBV11-3	TRBJ1-1	-	-	CASSLGGGWLAEKVDTEAFF	TGTGCCAGCAGCTTAGGGGGGGGGTGGTTGGCTGAAAAGGTGGACACTGAAGCTTTCTTT
TRBV27	TRBJ2-3	-	TRBD2	CASSWLAGTTDTQYF	TGTGCCAGCAGTTGGCTAGCGGGAACTACAGATACGCAGTATTTT
TRBV4-3	TRBJ2-6	-	-	CASSQEPSSGANVLTF	TGCGCCAGCAGCCAAGAACCAAGCTCTGGGGCCAACGTCCTGACTTTC
TRBV21-1	TRBJ2-1	-	-	CARRFMWLPYIYEQFF	TGTGCCAGACGGTTTATGTGGCTGCCCTATATTTATGAGCAGTTCTTC
TRBV28	TRBJ2-5	-	TRBD2	CASSSTSGDPQETQYF	TGTGCCAGCAGTTCGACTAGCGGGGATCCCCAAGAGACCCAGTACTTC
TRBV5-4	TRBJ2-7	-	TRBD2	CASSTGTSGAYEQYF	TGTGCCAGCAGCACCGGGACTAGCGGAGCCTACGAGCAGTACTTC
TRBV28	TRBJ1-6	few	TRBD1	CASSFIRTGDGSYNSPLHF	TGTGCCAGCAGTTTCATCAGGACAGGGGATGGCTCCTATAATTCACCCCTCCACTTT
TRBV11-3	TRBJ2-7	-	-	CASSPGHTYEQYF	TGTGCCAGCAGCCCGGGACATACCTACGAGCAGTACTTC
TRBV18	TRBJ1-1	-	-	CASSPIFAGDTEAFF	TGTGCCAGCTCACCAATATTCGCAGGGGACACTGAAGCTTTCTTT
TRBV29-1	TRBJ2-5	-	TRBD1	CSSGPTHLDRSYQETQYF	TGCAGCTCTGGCCCCACCCACCTGGACAGGTCGTACCAAGAGACCCAGTACTTC
TRBV6-5	TRBJ2-7	-	TRBD1	CASSYSIPTGKYEQYF	TGTGCCAGCAGTTACTCGATCCCGACAGGGAAATACGAGCAGTACTTC
TRBV5-8	TRBJ1-1	once	-	CASSLQDSTEAFF	TGTGCCAGCAGCTTACAAGACAGCACTGAAGCTTTCTTT
TRBV2	TRBJ2-7	-	TRBD1	CASSTRTVTGASRHEQYF	TGTGCCAGCAGTACTCGAACGGTGACAGGGGCAAGCAGGCACGAGCAGTACTTC
TRBV6-1	TRBJ1-1	-	-	CASSRHLLSEAFF	TGTGCCAGCAGTCGCCATTTACTGTCCGAAGCTTTCTTT
TRBV28	TRBJ1-1	-	TRBD1	CATTGDWDTEAFF	TGTGCCACCACAGGGGATTGGGACACTGAAGCTTTCTTT
TRBV5-4	TRBJ2-5	-	TRBD1	CASSSDRGKGETQYF	TGTGCCAGCAGCTCGGACAGGGGGAAGGGGGAGACCCAGTACTTC